The 2 T cell receptor beta chains below come from one sample, sequenced in a study of shared clonotypes between healthy human individuals. Method: immunoSEQ multiplex PCR; TCRdb's copy keeps in-frame clones and lacks some. The repertoire consists of a few million clones, with 90% to 95% occurring once and the leading ten covering 0.14%. Sample: naive CD4+ T cells sorted from blood. Subset reported: CD45RA+ positively selected. The receptor set was obtained from a man younger than 30 in good health.

The V call is TRBV21-1, the J call TRBJ1-4. TRBV21-1 counts as a pseudogene. The CDR3 is 20 residues long. Here the CDR3 DNA reads TGTGCCAGCAGCAAAGGAGTTAGGGAGAGGAATAGCCTCAAGCGGGAAAAACTGTTTTTT. This codes for CASSKGVRERNSLKREKLFF.

V and J are TRBV2 and TRBJ2-7, with 7 bases aligning to TRBD2. Germline V gene lookup returns CDR1 SNHLY and CDR2 FYNNEI. Trimming took 7 bases from V and 2 from J; bases not matched to a gene: 5. The CDR3 is 13 amino acids. The CDR3 reads CASNPAGAYEQYF. CDR3 DNA: TGTGCCAGCAACCCTGCGGGAGCCTACGAGCAGTACTTC.